This TCR beta chain was found in a study of human T cells and chemical hapten exposure. Study context: Subjects had 2% DPC placed on around 2 cm by around 2 cm of upper inner arm skin for sensitization. The study's findings and limits: Significantly more large CDR3 similarity clusters arose among expanded TCRs than among controls.

TCRdb used MiXCR to reprocess the RACE reads, holding one entry per CDR3 protein. The table lists roughly 97,000 distinct CDR3 sequences, 27% of them singletons. Worth noting for this clonotype: Its antigen is unidentified.

Time point: patch test 3, about 24 weeks after DPC sensitization. Specified treatment: therapeutic diphenylcyclopropenone sensitization with weekly scalp DPC. Unseparated into fractions, whole blood served as the source from which total RNA was extracted. The receptor's source is a man in his forties with alopecia areata. Some clones in this sample may be carry-over from other donors' samples. The sample here was whole blood, taken in connection with sensitization to the hapten diphenylcyclopropenone (DPC).

The CDR3 is CATSRGERNEQFF. CDR3 sequence (DNA): TGTGCCACCAGCAGAGGAGAACGGAATGAGCAGTTCTTC. The V call is TRBV15, the J call TRBJ2-1; D remains unclear. The CDR3 has 13 amino acids. CDR1 and CDR2 (germline): LNHNV, YYDKDF (reference sequence). The V gene lost 1 base and the J gene lost 7 bases, with 8 bases spanning the gap.